This T cell receptor beta chain was retrieved from a study of blood T cell repertoires in COVID-19. Overall study: Researchers got acute and convalescent COVID-19 samples from the United States, Italy and Spain. T cells, B-cell-depleted T cells, or PBMCs supplied cDNA or gDNA.

The CDR3 consists of 17 residues. V was pared by 1 base and J by 0 bases, with 13 bases between. Germline V gene sequence: CDR1 MGHRA, CDR2 YSYEKL. As processed by the authors: Nucleated cell number was recorded as an estimate derived from reference gene primer amplification. Generated by immunoSEQ multiplex PCR, the TCRdb table keeps only in-frame clones and is missing some. V, J and clone size are taken as reported in that table, and D and trimming were inferred from the DNA itself. The profile covers under 95,000 clones, with under 85% appearing a single time and roughly 32% taken by the ten largest.

This chain connects TRBV4-1 to TRBJ1-5; weak D call: TRBD1 (6 bases). The sequencing sample was made of peripheral blood. The sequence derives from an elderly woman with acute or convalescent COVID-19. The CDR3 DNA reads TGCGCCAGCAGCCAAGCCCTTGGGGACAATAGCAATCAGCCCCAGCATTTT. Translation: CASSQALGDNSNQPQHF.